The 25 T cell receptor beta chains presented below share a single source sample, sequenced in a study of vaccination effects on CD4 cells after COVID-19. The repertoire was sequenced with immunoSEQ multiplex PCR; TCRdb's copy has only in-frame clones and lacks some. The sample shows some 38,000 clones, about 78% of them seen only once. Prior to sequencing, the ViraFEST assay stimulated PBMC with viral peptide pools, which expanded the antigen-specific CD4+ T cells. Isolation of CD4+ T cells took place after about ten days of culture. PCR confirmed that the person was infected with SARS-CoV-2 between March and December 2020. These receptors have no known antigen. The specimen was CD4+ T cells from PBMCs cultured with HCoV-NL63 spike peptides, collected before COVID-19 vaccination. Receptor source: a human donor who had a prior SARS-CoV-2 infection.

This clone was observed a single time. The genes are TRBV9 and TRBJ2-1, with a weak D call TRBD1 (6 bases). V dropped 0 bases and J dropped 5 bases, with 12 bases sitting between them. CDR3 length: 15 amino acids. CDR1 and CDR2 from the germline V gene are SGDLS and YYNGEE. DNA for the CDR3: TGTGCCAGCAGCGTAGCCTGGGGGCGGAACAATGAGCAGTTCTTC. Translated: CASSVAWGRNNEQFF.

The chain couples TRBV4-1 to TRBJ1-1; 8 bases line up with TRBD1. This CDR3 is built from 17 residues. V shed 0 bases and J 1 base; nucleotides not matched to a gene: 7. In germline, CDR1 is MGHRA, CDR2 YSYEKL. For the CDR3, the DNA is TGCGCCAGCAGCCAAGAGGCCCCGGGACAGGCGAACACTGAAGCTTTCTTT. Amino acids: CASSQEAPGQANTEAFF.

The chain carries TRBV4-2 and TRBJ2-2; D is perhaps TRBD1 or TRBD2 (5 bases each). The germline V and J ends were trimmed by 1 base and 4 bases, with 7 bases remaining between them. This CDR3 spans 14 amino acids. Germline loops: CDR1 LGHNA, CDR2 YNFKEQ. The CDR3 coding sequence is TGTGCCAGCAGCCAAGTGGGGGTCACCGGGGAGCTGTTTTTT. It specifies CASSQVGVTGELFF.

This clone was counted between two and nine times. V and J are TRBV24-1 and TRBJ1-1; 11 nucleotides line up with TRBD1. The CDR3 totals 15 residues. After removal of 4 bases from V and 3 bases from J, the junction contained 3 bases not matched to a gene. Germline values: CDR1 KGHDR, CDR2 SFDVKD. CDR3 sequence: CATSEGGQGDTEAFF. The CDR3 bases are TGTGCCACCAGTGAGGGGGGACAGGGGGACACTGAAGCTTTCTTT.

The chain carries TRBV12-3 or TRBV12-4 and TRBJ2-1; D is tentatively TRBD1 or TRBD2 (5 bases each). V shed 6 bases and J shed 6 bases, with 12 bases lying between them. This CDR3 region has 13 residues. For the CDR3, the DNA is TGTGCCAGCAGGGTGGGACGCCGCAATGAGCAGTTCTTC. Translation: CASRVGRRNEQFF.

This chain connects TRBV18 to TRBJ2-5; possible D gene TRBD2, 5 bases. Trimming removed 3 bases at V and 4 bases at J, with 9 bases between. Germline CDR1 reads KGHSH; CDR2 reads LQKENI. This CDR3 has 13 amino acids. The CDR3 DNA is TGTGCCAGCTCACCTCACGCGGGAGAGACCCAGTACTTC. Translated, it gives CASSPHAGETQYF.

This chain joins TRBV14 and TRBJ1-1; unclear D gene. CDR1 and CDR2 from the germline V gene are SGHDN and FVKESK. V was clipped by 2 bases and J by 0 bases, with 4 bases between them. The CDR3 runs to 13 residues. This CDR3 reads CASSQYLNTEAFF. The CDR3 bases are TGTGCCAGCAGCCAATATCTGAACACTGAAGCTTTCTTT.

The chain links TRBV6-5 to TRBJ1-3, with D hard to call. The germline V and J ends were trimmed by 6 bases and 2 bases, with 8 bases remaining between them. The germline V gene encodes CDR1 MNHEY and CDR2 SVGAGI. The CDR3 loop spans 13 amino acids. The chain's CDR3 is CASRFGTGNTIYF. The DNA for the CDR3 is TGTGCCAGCAGATTTGGGACTGGAAACACCATATATTTT.

The V gene is TRBV5-6, the J gene TRBJ2-7; 7 nucleotides match TRBD1. The CDR3 consists of 17 residues. J was trimmed by 3 bases and V by 3 bases; bases with no gene match: 15. Per germline, CDR1 SGHDT and CDR2 YYEEEE. CDR3 sequence: CASSSLGRRTGHYEQYF. The CDR3 DNA is TGTGCCAGCAGCTCGCTGGGTCGGAGGACAGGACACTACGAGCAGTACTTC.

This chain connects TRBV9 to TRBJ2-3; 9 bases map to TRBD2. The CDR3 has 15 residues. Germline V CDR1 and CDR2: SGDLS, YYNGEE. V lost 4 bases and J lost 6; bases outside the gene matches: 9. CDR3 in amino acids: CASSKASGTGDTQYF. For the CDR3, the DNA is TGTGCCAGCAGCAAGGCTAGCGGGACCGGGGATACGCAGTATTTT.

The genes are TRBV10-3 and TRBJ2-5; 11 bases align to TRBD2. Trimming took 6 bases from V and 5 from J; bases not matched to a gene: 2. Germline loops: CDR1 ENHRY, CDR2 SYGVKD. The CDR3 covers 13 residues. CDR3 nucleotides: TGTGCCATCAGAACTAGCGGGGGCGAGACCCAGTACTTC. This encodes CAIRTSGGETQYF.

The chain couples TRBV6-4 to TRBJ2-1, with a tentative D call TRBD2 (5 bases). CDR1 is MRHNA and CDR2 is SNTAGT in the germline V gene. This CDR3 spans 13 amino acids. The ends were cut back, 5 bases at V and 7 bases at J, with 12 bases in the middle. In nucleotides, the CDR3 is TGTGCCAGCAGTTACGGACTGAATAATGAGCAGTTCTTC. Encoded protein: CASSYGLNNEQFF.

This clone appeared once. The chain is built from TRBV4-3 and TRBJ1-1; D is undetermined. CDR3 length equals 14 residues. Germline values: CDR1 LGHNA, CDR2 YSLEER. V was trimmed by 0 bases and J by 6 bases, leaving 11 bases between them. The CDR3: CASSQEVTRAEAFF. The CDR3 region has the DNA TGCGCCAGCAGCCAAGAAGTGACACGTGCTGAAGCTTTCTTT.

The rearrangement joins TRBV7-2 to TRBJ1-6, with 7 bases aligning to TRBD1. Germline V gene sequence: CDR1 SGHTA, CDR2 FQGNSA. The CDR3 loop spans 17 amino acids. V trimming: 6 bases; J trimming: 6 bases; junction bases outside the gene matches: 14. In DNA form, the CDR3 reads TGTGCCAGCAGTCCAACATTCAGGACAGGTCCTAATTCACCCCTCCACTTT. Translated, it gives CASSPTFRTGPNSPLHF.

The chain joins TRBV2 to TRBJ2-1; D is unresolved. CDR1 is SNHLY, CDR2 FYNNEI, per germline. The CDR3 runs to 15 residues. Trimming shortened V by 3 bases and J by 2 bases, and 11 bases separated the two germline ends. The CDR3 reads CASSDQRNTYNEQFF. The CDR3 DNA reads TGTGCCAGCAGTGACCAGCGTAATACCTACAATGAGCAGTTCTTC.

This chain links TRBV5-5 with TRBJ2-3; D uncertain. Germline V gene lookup returns CDR1 SGHKS and CDR2 YYEKEE (reference sequence). This CDR3 has 14 residues. V shed 7 bases and J shed 2 bases, with 14 bases lying between them. CDR3 nucleotide sequence: TGTGCCAGCCGCCCCCCTCCCTCCACAGATACGCAGTATTTT. Protein: CASRPPPSTDTQYF.

V gene TRBV19 combines with J gene TRBJ1-1; D gene uncertain. The germline gives CDR1 LNHDA, CDR2 SQIVND (reference sequence). The CDR3 consists of 19 residues. V lost 7 bases to trimming and J lost 1 base, with 28 bases between them. DNA of the CDR3: TGTGCCAGTACCCTAAAGAGAGGGTTATCTTGGATGAGGAACACTGAAGCTTTCTTT. Protein sequence: CASTLKRGLSWMRNTEAFF. Drawing the rest from reference TRBV19 and TRBJ1-1, the complete variable domain is DGGITQSPKYLFRKEGQNVTLSCEQNLNHDAMYWYRQDPGQGLRLIYYSQIVNDFQKGDIAEGYSVSREKKESFPLTVTSAQKNPTAFYLCASTLKRGLSWMRNTEAFFGQGTRLTVV.

J is TRBJ2-1 and V is TRBV2; D perhaps matches TRBD2 (6 bases). The V end was cut by 4 bases, the J end by 10 bases, with 14 bases between. This CDR3 has 13 residues. Germline assignment: CDR1 SNHLY and CDR2 FYNNEI. CDR3 sequence (DNA): TGTGCCAGCAGTGGGGGGGAGCGGTCCGAGCAGTTCTTC. The encoded protein is CASSGGERSEQFF.

The chain has TRBV11-3 and TRBJ1-1, with a weak D call TRBD1 (6 bases). V was shortened by 3 bases and J by 4 bases, with 9 bases between the two germline ends. This CDR3 is 13 amino acids long. Germline assignment: CDR1 SGHNT and CDR2 YENEEA. As DNA, the CDR3 is TGTGCCAGCAGCTTTGGCAGGGGCACTGAAGCTTTCTTT. It specifies CASSFGRGTEAFF.

The rearrangement uses TRBV2 and TRBJ1-1; D is perhaps TRBD1 (5 bases). This CDR3 is built from 14 residues. V lost 8 bases and J lost 10, with 23 bases in between. The V gene's germline CDR1 is SNHLY and CDR2 FYNNEI. Written as DNA, the CDR3 is TGTGCCAGCTACCTTCCCGGGACCCTCCTCGGAGCTTTCTTT. Protein sequence: CASYLPGTLLGAFF.

This clone was seen only once. Written as DNA, the CDR3 is TGTGCCAGCAACGGCGGTCGGGGGAAGGCTAACTATGGCTACACCTTC. Translation gives CASNGGRGKANYGYTF. This sequence joins TRBV9 and TRBJ1-2, with a tentative D call TRBD1 (5 bases). V was trimmed by 6 bases and J by 0 bases, leaving 18 bases between them. Per germline, CDR1 SGDLS and CDR2 YYNGEE. There are 16 residues in the CDR3.

This chain connects TRBV14 to TRBJ2-2; D call uncertain. The CDR3 covers 15 residues. V dropped 8 bases and J dropped 0 bases, with 13 bases sitting between them. Per the germline V gene, CDR1 is SGHDN and CDR2 is FVKESK. CDR3 protein: CASGRLDANTGELFF. The CDR3 nucleotides read TGTGCCAGCGGACGACTTGATGCGAACACCGGGGAGCTGTTTTTT.

The chain employs TRBV5-1 and TRBJ1-2, with a tentative D call TRBD1 (5 bases). Trimming left V 4 bases short and J 4 bases short, with 11 bases between. Germline V gives CDR1 SGHRS, CDR2 YFSETQ. This CDR3 region has 13 residues. The CDR3 DNA is TGCGCCAGCAGCCTCCCGGGGGGCTATGGCTACACCTTC. It translates to CASSLPGGYGYTF.

The chain has TRBV11-3 and TRBJ2-1; a weak D match, TRBD1 (6 bases). Trimming removed 1 base from V and 4 bases from J, with 8 bases in between. Germline V gene data show CDR1 as SGHNT and CDR2 as YENEEA. The CDR3 length is 14 residues. The CDR3 nucleotides read TGTGCCAGCAGCTTAGGGACAGATTACAATGAGCAGTTCTTC. Protein product: CASSLGTDYNEQFF.

This clone was detected only a few times. The rearrangement joins TRBV29-1 to TRBJ1-1, with TRBD1 matching over 7 bases. This CDR3 spans 13 amino acids. In germline, CDR1 is SQVTM, CDR2 ANQGSEA. V gave up 4 bases and J gave up 4 bases; unmatched junction bases: 6. As DNA, the CDR3 is TGCAGCGTTGCCGACAGGGTGGGCACTGAAGCTTTCTTT. It encodes CSVADRVGTEAFF.